One sample yielded the 26 T cell receptor beta chains listed below, sequenced in a study of long-term antiretroviral therapy in people with HIV. Survey level was the resolution at which the v3.0 immunoSEQ assay ran. TCRdb's copy holds only in-frame clones and misses some; the assay was immunoSEQ multiplex PCR. This table holds about 24,000 clones, around 80% found once. The sequenced sample was unsorted PBMCs, obtained 1.2 years after starting antiretroviral therapy. The receptors derive from a woman aged 40 to 50 with HIV.

This clone came up once. V usage is TRBV9 and J usage is TRBJ2-7; 12 bases align to TRBD2. The V segment lost 3 bases and the J segment 0 bases; nucleotides outside the gene matches: 7. The germline CDR1 and CDR2 sequences are SGDLS and YYNGEE. The CDR3 is 17 amino acids. CDR3 nucleotide sequence: TGTGCCAGCAGCGGAAAGGGACTAGCGGGCTACTCCTACGAGCAGTACTTC. Protein: CASSGKGLAGYSYEQYF.

J is TRBJ1-1 and V is TRBV18, with no clear D. The V end was cut by 4 bases, the J end by 6 bases, with 15 bases between. The CDR3 length is 14 residues. Germline lookup yields CDR1 KGHSH and CDR2 LQKENI. CDR3 loop: CASSLRTGDSEAFF. In DNA form, the CDR3 reads TGTGCCAGCTCACTTAGGACGGGTGACTCTGAAGCTTTCTTT. The full variable domain, its missing parts supplied by reference TRBV18 and TRBJ1-1, is NAGVMQNPRHLVRRRGQEARLRCSPMKGHSHVYWYRQLPEEGLKFMVYLQKENIIDESGMPKERFSAEFPKEGPSILRIQQVVRGDSAAYFCASSLRTGDSEAFFGQGTRLTVV.

The genes are TRBV12-5 and TRBJ2-1; no reliable D call. This CDR3 contains 13 residues. The V end was cut by 6 bases, the J end by 2 bases, with 8 bases between. From germline, CDR1 is LGHNT and CDR2 FRNRAP. CDR3 amino acids: CASGYQTYNEQFF. The CDR3 region has the DNA TGTGCTAGTGGATACCAGACCTACAATGAGCAGTTCTTC. Together with reference TRBV12-5 and TRBJ2-1, the CDR3 gives the full variable domain: DARVTQTPRHKVTEMGQEVTMRCQPILGHNTVFWYRQTMMQGLELLAYFRNRAPLDDSGMPKDRFSAEMPDATLATLKIQPSEPRDSAVYFCASGYQTYNEQFFGPGTRLTVL.

The gene calls are TRBV29-1 and TRBJ1-2; tentatively, D is TRBD1 (5 bases). In germline, CDR1 is SQVTM, CDR2 ANQGSEA. V lost 3 bases and J 4 bases, leaving 9 bases between the germline ends. This CDR3 spans 12 amino acids. The CDR3 bases are TGCAGCGTTGAGGAGGACACCTATGGCTACACCTTC. Amino acid sequence: CSVEEDTYGYTF.

V usage is TRBV6-6 and J usage is TRBJ1-6, with 9 bases that match TRBD1. This CDR3 contains 15 residues. V shed 5 bases and J 10 bases; nucleotides not matched to a gene: 9. The germline CDR1 and CDR2 sequences are MNHNY and SVGAGI (reference sequence). CDR3 amino acids: CASSTGGASRSPLHF. Written as DNA, the CDR3 is TGTGCCAGCAGTACAGGGGGCGCTTCACGCTCACCCCTCCACTTT.

This clone was counted between two and nine times. The chain links TRBV14 to TRBJ1-1; D is undetermined. Trimming pared 0 bases from V and 8 bases from J, leaving 10 bases between. The CDR3 spans 13 residues. CDR1 is SGHDN, CDR2 FVKESK, per germline. The CDR3 reads CASSQDLPGEAFF. The CDR3 DNA reads TGTGCCAGCAGCCAAGATCTACCGGGAGAAGCTTTCTTT.

J is TRBJ1-5 and V is TRBV10-3, with 10 bases matching TRBD1. With 9 bases clipped from V and 5 bases from J, the junction kept 7 bases outside the gene matches. The CDR3 has 14 residues. CDR1 is ENHRY, CDR2 SYGVKD, per germline. Here the CDR3 DNA reads TGTGCCATTAGAGGACAGGGGGGGGATCAGCCCCAGCATTTT. This sequence encodes CAIRGQGGDQPQHF.

The chain uses TRBV7-2 and TRBJ1-6; TRBD1 agrees at 10 bases. This CDR3 is 15 amino acids long. The V and J ends lost 2 bases and 6 bases, in that order; junction bases with no gene match: 1. CDR1 and CDR2 from the germline V gene are SGHTA and FQGNSA. The CDR3 protein is CASSLWDRGNSPLHF. CDR3 bases: TGTGCCAGCAGCTTATGGGACAGGGGTAATTCACCCCTCCACTTT.

There are a few counts of this clone. This CDR3 is CASAGDVTEAFF. For the CDR3, the DNA is TGTGCCAGTGCAGGGGACGTAACTGAAGCTTTCTTT. The chain combines TRBV19 with TRBJ1-1; D might be TRBD1 (6 bases). The germline V gene has CDR1 LNHDA and CDR2 SQIVND (reference sequence). V lost 8 bases and J lost 5, with 12 bases in between. The CDR3 spans 12 residues.

This chain joins TRBV7-6 and TRBJ1-1, with D uncertain. The CDR3 runs 15 residues. Trimming left V 3 bases short and J 1 base short, with 12 bases between. The V gene's germline CDR1 is SGHVS and CDR2 FNYEAQ. CDR3 sequence reads: CASSFTGIGNTEAFF. In DNA, the CDR3 is TGTGCCAGCAGCTTCACGGGGATAGGGAACACTGAAGCTTTCTTT.

The rearrangement links TRBV28 to TRBJ2-7; the D gene is possibly TRBD2 (5 bases). Germline CDR1 and CDR2: MDHEN and SYDVKM. Trimming cost V 5 bases and J 0 bases, with 20 bases left between them. CDR3 size: 17 residues. The CDR3 DNA follows: TGTGCCAGCAGTGGCTCATCCGGGATTTGGATCTCCTACGAGCAGTACTTC. Its protein is CASSGSSGIWISYEQYF. Together with reference TRBV28 and TRBJ2-7, the CDR3 gives the full variable domain: DVKVTQSSRYLVKRTGEKVFLECVQDMDHENMFWYRQDPGLGLRLIYFSYDVKMKEKGDIPEGYSVSREKKERFSLILESASTNQTSMYLCASSGSSGIWISYEQYFGPGTRLTVT.

This clone showed up just once. V and J are TRBV29-1 and TRBJ2-1; D not resolved. Per germline, CDR1 SQVTM and CDR2 ANQGSEA. Trimming took off 4 bases at V and 5 bases at J, with 12 bases between the two ends. This CDR3 region has 13 residues. The chain's CDR3 is CSVAGRADNEQFF. CDR3 DNA: TGCAGCGTTGCGGGCCGGGCAGACAATGAGCAGTTCTTC.

The rearrangement links TRBV6-1 to TRBJ2-7; D call uncertain. This CDR3 has 13 amino acids. The V end lost 5 bases, the J end lost 1 base, and 9 bases lay between the germline ends. Germline CDR1 and CDR2: MNHNS and SASEGT. As DNA, the CDR3 is TGTGCCAGCAGTACCACTGTATCCTACGAGCAGTACTTC. The encoded protein is CASSTTVSYEQYF.

This clone turned up a few times. The chain joins TRBV7-9 to TRBJ1-3; D remains unclear. V gave up 8 bases and J gave up 0 bases, with 11 bases separating them. This CDR3 has 14 amino acids. Germline V CDR1 and CDR2: SEHNR, FQNEAQ (reference sequence). Here the CDR3 reads CASSETSSGNTIYF. In DNA form, the CDR3 reads TGTGCCAGCTCCGAAACATCCTCTGGAAACACCATATATTTT. Based on the CDR3 plus reference TRBV7-9 and TRBJ1-3, the full variable domain is DTGVSQNPRHKITKRGQNVTFRCDPISEHNRLYWYRQTLGQGPEFLTYFQNEAQLEKSRLLSDRFSAERPKGSFSTLEIQRTEQGDSAMYLCASSETSSGNTIYFGEGSWLTVV.

V is TRBV30 and J is TRBJ1-4; TRBD1 is a possible D gene (6 bases). V gave up 5 bases and J gave up 8 bases, with 18 bases separating them. The CDR3 has 14 amino acids. Germline V lookup: CDR1 GTSNPN, CDR2 SVGIG (reference sequence). CDR3 sequence (DNA): TGTGCCTGGCGAGGAGGGGGGAGTCGGGAAAAACTGTTTTTT. Translation gives CAWRGGGSREKLFF.

With respect to this clone: One junction end disagrees with the germline gene, perhaps due to a read error. The CDR3 coding sequence is TGTGCCAGCAGCTATCTTGACGAACAGTACTTC. It is translated as CASSYLDEQYF. The rearrangement joins TRBV7-9 to TRBJ2-7; D is unresolved. The CDR3 runs to 11 residues. Germline CDR1 SEHNR, CDR2 FQNEAQ (reference sequence).

This chain links TRBV4-3 with TRBJ1-5, with D uncertain. This CDR3 has 13 residues. V was pared by 0 bases and J by 4 bases, with 4 bases between. Germline CDR1 LGHNA, CDR2 YSLEER. CDR3 nucleotide sequence: TGCGCCAGCAGCCAAGATTGGAATCAGCCCCAGCATTTT. The encoded protein is CASSQDWNQPQHF.

The chain recombines TRBV7-9 with TRBJ2-5; tentatively, D is TRBD2 (6 bases). V was pared by 3 bases and J by 5 bases, with 13 bases between. The germline V gene encodes CDR1 SEHNR and CDR2 FQNEAQ (reference sequence). The CDR3 totals 14 residues. The CDR3 reads CASSFAGSQETQYF. Here the CDR3 DNA reads TGTGCCAGCAGCTTTGCGGGGTCGCAGGAGACCCAGTACTTC.

This chain uses TRBV4-3 with TRBJ2-7; no definite D call. V was shortened by 4 bases and J by 4 bases, with 11 bases between the two germline ends. Per germline, CDR1 LGHNA and CDR2 YSLEER. CDR3 length equals 13 residues. CDR3 nucleotide sequence: TGCGCCAGCAGCCCTCGACCCTTTTACGAGCAGTACTTC. It translates to CASSPRPFYEQYF.

As regards this clone: The junction shows a germline mismatch at one end, possibly a read error. The chain carries TRBV2 and TRBJ2-6, with D possibly being TRBD2 (7 bases). CDR1 and CDR2 (germline): SNHLY, FYNNEI. This CDR3 has 18 amino acids. The CDR3 DNA reads TGTGCCAGCGGTGATATACGGGGGGCTGGTTCTGGGGCCAACGTCCTGACTTTC. It yields the protein CASGDIRGAGSGANVLTF.

The rearrangement joins TRBV27 to TRBJ2-1, with D uncertain. The CDR3 runs 11 residues. V was trimmed by 2 bases and J by 9 bases, leaving 5 bases between them. The germline gives CDR1 MNHEY, CDR2 SMNVEV (reference sequence). This CDR3 reads CASSLGVEQFF. For the CDR3, the DNA is TGTGCCAGCAGTTTAGGCGTTGAGCAGTTCTTC.

The rearrangement links TRBV4-3 to TRBJ2-1; 9 bases fit TRBD2. Per the germline V gene, CDR1 is LGHNA and CDR2 is YSLEER. CDR3 size: 19 residues. Unmatched junction bases numbered 14, after V lost 2 bases and J lost 3 bases. The CDR3 bases are TGCGCCAGCAGCCAATCTCCAGCTGTTGCGGGGGGGAACTACAATGAGCAGTTCTTC. It codes for CASSQSPAVAGGNYNEQFF.

V usage is TRBV6-1 and J usage is TRBJ2-7; tentative D call: TRBD1 (5 bases). The CDR3 has 16 amino acids. The germline CDR1 and CDR2 sequences are MNHNS and SASEGT. Between the trimmed V and J ends, which lost 3 bases and 2 bases, there was a span of 17 bases. CDR3: CASSDGRQIYPYEQYF. In DNA form, the CDR3 reads TGTGCCAGCAGTGATGGAAGACAGATCTATCCCTACGAGCAGTACTTC.

V is TRBV25-1 and J is TRBJ1-2; no firm D call. From germline, CDR1 is MGHDK and CDR2 SYGVNS. The CDR3 totals 12 residues. The V and J ends lost 2 bases and 5 bases respectively, with 6 bases between them. The CDR3 nucleotides are TGTGCCAGCAGTGAAGATGGGTATGGCTACACCTTC. Amino acids: CASSEDGYGYTF.

The gene calls are TRBV4-2 and TRBJ1-5; D unclear. V gave up 2 bases and J gave up 3 bases, with 2 bases separating them. The V gene's germline CDR1 is LGHNA and CDR2 YNFKEQ. The CDR3 is 12 residues long. The CDR3 loop reads CASSQINQPQHF. The CDR3 bases are TGTGCCAGCAGCCAAATCAATCAGCCCCAGCATTTT.

The genes are TRBV10-3 and TRBJ1-1; 8 bases align to TRBD1. Looked up from germline, CDR1 is ENHRY and CDR2 is SYGVKD. J gave up 11 bases and V 6 bases, and 5 bases lay outside the gene matches. The CDR3 extends over 11 amino acids. CDR3 nucleotides: TGTGCCATCAGAGCGGGACAGGAGGCTTTCTTT. Its translation: CAIRAGQEAFF.